Listed below are T cell receptor beta chains from one sample, sequenced in a study of OX40 agonist ivuxolimab in advanced cancers. Produced via immunoSEQ multiplex PCR; TCRdb's table is partial and in-frame only. The sample lists tens of thousands of clones, approximately 86% occurring once. The sample in question was CD4+ or CD8+ T cells sorted from blood, obtained in a trial of the OX40 agonist ivuxolimab. The receptors come from an adult with an advanced solid tumor such as melanoma, head and neck, liver or kidney cancer. Both conserved end residues are trimmed from each CDR3.

TRBJ1-4	TRBV5-6	ASRRQAAGEKLF
TRBJ1-4	TRBV4-2	ASSQDWDRMLGKLF
TRBJ2-1	TRBV7-9	ATRPGQTNNEQF
TRBJ1-1	TRBV11-1	ASSLKQARDTEAF
TRBJ2-2	TRBV29-1	SAGPGVATGELF
TRBJ2-6	TRBV2	ASSGVRTGANVLT
TRBJ1-1	TRBV4-3	ASSQDYGGTEAF
TRBJ1-1	TRBV19	ASSTSGTVNTEAF
TRBJ1-2	TRBV6-6	ASSSDRGFGYT
TRBJ2-5	TRBV11-1	ASSLGRGGVETQY
TRBJ2-1	TRBV10-3	AISESPQRVGYNEQF
TRBJ2-5	TRBV7-7	ASSLARDTRGGETQY
TRBJ1-3	TRBV5-4	ASSYGLISGNTIY
TRBJ2-1	TRBV5-8	ASSLGRDPNNEQF
TRBJ2-7	TRBV30	AWSVQGGWGYEQY
TRBJ1-3	TRBV6-6	ASRRQGAISGNTIY
TRBJ2-3	TRBV19	ASSKNRRSYTDTQY
TRBJ2-7	TRBV11-2	ASSPLREQY
TRBJ2-6	TRBV5-1	ASSPPYPSGANVLT
TRBJ1-1	TRBV27	ASSLMSGSTEAF
TRBJ2-3	TRBV5-6	ASSPVPRTDTQY
TRBJ2-5	TRBV20-1	SASVRETQY
TRBJ2-4	TRBV2	ASARESKNIQY
TRBJ2-7	TRBV5-1	ASSAQTSGGTHTGYEQY
TRBJ1-1	TRBV6-5	ASTSQGTEAF
TRBJ1-5	TRBV6-6	ASSDGSSQH
TRBJ1-4	TRBV18	ASSHTTGIREKLF
TRBJ1-5	TRBV6-5	ATRQGAGHLPQH
TRBJ1-1	TRBV18	ASSFRVGAGNTEAF
TRBJ1-1	TRBV18	ASSFGQDYMNTEAF
TRBJ2-1	TRBV27	ASRGLAGGYEQF
TRBJ1-1	TRBV18	ASSPTTGGGTEAF
TRBJ2-7	TRBV5-1	ASSLVGQPYEQY
TRBJ2-6	TRBV21-1	ASSKQGRYSGANVLT
TRBJ1-5	TRBV18	ASSPQEGAGSNQPQH
TRBJ1-5	TRBV28	ATISPPGNQPQH
TRBJ1-3	TRBV29-1	SANLDGLSGNTIY
TRBJ1-6	TRBV9	ASSEGRRNNSPLH
TRBJ2-7	TRBV6-1	ASSKGAGDSEQY
TRBJ2-1	TRBV9	ASSTSAYNEQF
TRBJ1-3	TRBV18	ASSSQGALGNTIY
TRBJ2-5	TRBV21-1	AGPLGPPGTQY
TRBJ1-4	TRBV18	ASSPRALETNEKLF
TRBJ2-7	TRBV28	ASSPGGAYEQY
TRBJ2-1	TRBV5-1	ASSSRYNEQF
TRBJ2-7	TRBV29-1	SAGTSGDEQY
TRBJ2-5	TRBV6-1	ASTQGGETQY
TRBJ1-5	TRBV11-2	ASRCLGQGAGQPQH
TRBJ1-1	TRBV4-2	ASSQDQSRGAF
TRBJ1-1	TRBV6-6	ASSRRSTGFGTEAF